The source of this T cell receptor (beta chain) is a study of CD8 T cell repertoires and HIV-1 epitope variants. Looking at the study overall: Separate wells received one of Twenty-five Gag or Nef variant peptides. Controls were a CMV, EBV and flu peptide pool, Ebola AY9 negative control, and no-peptide well. Study results and caveats: Eight to ten TCR beta clonotypes were antigen-specific, more than five apparently recognizing autologous or escape variants.

On this clone itself: Its antigen is currently unknown.

The repertoire was sequenced with immunoSEQ multiplex PCR; TCRdb's copy has only in-frame clones and lacks some. Of more than 2,500 clones listed, about 69% are singletons. The CDR3 totals 13 residues. Trimming at V came to 5 bases and at J to 6 bases, leaving 4 bases not matched to a gene. The germline gives CDR1 SGHVS, CDR2 FNYEAQ. The sample was cultured CD8+ T cells derived from PBMCs. The sequence was collected from a male donor with HIV. The chain links TRBV7-6 to TRBJ1-1, with 9 bases matching TRBD1. This CDR3 reads CASSKGTGSEAFF. CDR3 bases: TGTGCCAGCAGCAAGGGGACAGGGTCTGAAGCTTTCTTT.